The subject of this entry is one T cell receptor (beta chain). Which antigen it targets is not known. No qualities accompany the bases; no much larger clone lies one base away. The germline V gene (reference sequence) provides CDR1 MNHEY and CDR2 SMNVEV. The CDR3 numbers 15 residues from cysteine through phenylalanine. The read is trimmed to its CDR3 DNA, 45 bases read in frame from base 1. Compared with germline, V lacks 4 bases and J lacks 6 bases; bases without a gene match: 6. The TCR beta CDR3 regions were amplified from the RNA transcripts. The TCR CDR3 was subjected to a first round of RT-PCR using the HTBI primer set and the Qiagen OneStep RT-PCR kit. Libraries were constructed in a second round of multiplex PCR, after which size selection and purification were performed. Libraries were sequenced paired-end with 100 bp reads on an Illumina HiSeq2000. In the paper's pipeline: SOAPnuke was used to process the raw data, removing reads that contained adapters or uncalled bases, had a mean Phred below 15, or lacked an exact match to the constant primer or identifier. High-quality paired reads were merged with COPE v1.2.5, and unique nucleotide sequences were defined as clonotypes. Clonotypes were aligned to IMGT TRBV, TRBD and TRBJ reference segments using MiTCR v1.1. Only V-J combinations with frequency above 0.0001, covering 99.2% of repertoires, were analysed. A TCS score was defined as the ratio between F50 (clonal expansion) and ExV (chaos), using BLOSUM62-based TCRdist between CDR3 peptides within each V-J. Welch's t-statistics and random forest reduced roughly 500 V-J features to around 14, which were used in a naive Bayes classifier (R e1071). In TCRdb, the public reads were trimmed at Q25 with fastp and aligned with MiXCR, with productive beta chains retained. A single entry per CDR3 protein holds the most common genes and DNA from its merged rows. None of the V and J calls come from the authors' own analysis; TCRdb made them. The sample includes 400,000 or so distinct CDR3 sequences, with approximately 14% observed a single time. The ten largest make up approximately 19% of the sample.

This record comes from a study of T cells in Graves' hyperthyroidism and ophthalmopathy (dated by TCRdb to about 2019). About the investigation overall: Peripheral blood was sampled at the time of initial diagnosis, prior to any treatment. To identify TCR V-J signatures that set the groups apart, the researchers used a discovery cohort of 100 patients, made up of fewer than 50 with Graves' ophthalmopathy and around 58 with stable Graves' hyperthyroidism. Prospective prediction of ophthalmopathy was tested in an independent validation cohort consisting of some 20 hyperthyroidism patients and some 17 patients who later progressed to ophthalmopathy. The approximately 95 discovery patients were divided at random into training and test sets in a 7:3 ratio. In more than five Graves' hyperthyroidism patients, the study also compared T-cell repertoires from thyroid tissue with T-cell repertoires from blood. After sampling, hyperthyroidism patients received methimazole starting at 30 mg daily, and ophthalmopathy patients received high-dose intravenous methylprednisolone. The paper reports TCR Vbeta CDR3 sequencing of some 140 peripheral blood samples: around 45 ophthalmopathy, about 75 hyperthyroidism and roughly 17 progressor patients. Study-wide findings and limitations: In validation, progression to ophthalmopathy was predicted by the model with 65% to 71% sensitivity and 72% to 80% specificity, a median of approximately 6.5 months before onset. Most expanded thyroid clonotypes (frequency above 0.001) were also detected in blood, a finding suggesting that blood repertoires may reflect thyroid immune responses. No statistical method was used to fix the sample size in advance, and group allocation was not hidden from the investigators. Ophthalmopathy was separated from stable hyperthyroidism by a 13 V-J signature model, with around 90% sensitivity and approximately 81% specificity obtained in cross-validation and 80%/75% obtained in testing.

Ophthalmopathy patients had moderately to severely active disease, Clinical Activity Score of at least 3, NOSPECS grade of at least 4, and duration under 3 months. Exclusion was applied to patients with uncontrolled infections, other autoimmune diseases, pregnancy or lactation. Clinical symptoms, serum thyroxine and TRAb, thyroid ultrasound, and orbital computed tomography formed the basis for the diagnoses. Ficoll-Paque density gradient centrifugation was used to isolate PBMCs from around 9.1 ml of fresh peripheral blood. Trizol reagent was used to extract total RNA, and RNA quality was then checked on an Agilent 2100 Bioanalyzer.

Sequenced sample: blood. The chain employs TRBV27 and TRBJ2-1; 10 bases in the middle match TRBD2. The sequence came from a woman aged 60-75 years with Graves' ophthalmopathy. The CDR3 region has the sequence CASSSRLAGPNEQFF. The nucleotide sequence is given as TGTGCCAGCAGTTCCCGACTAGCGGGTCCCAATGAGCAGTTCTTC.